These 10 T cell receptor beta chains came from one sample sequenced in a study of OX40 agonist ivuxolimab in advanced cancers. Some clones are missing from TCRdb's copy, which holds only in-frame ones; the method was immunoSEQ multiplex PCR. The table has 70,000 or so clones, about 91% seen once. The sample was CD4+ or CD8+ T cells sorted from blood, taken in a trial of the OX40 agonist ivuxolimab. The source is an adult with an advanced solid tumor such as melanoma, head and neck, liver or kidney cancer.

The chain is built from TRBV7-2 and TRBJ1-2; D not resolved. This CDR3 region has 14 residues. The germline V and J ends were trimmed by 4 bases and 2 bases, with 11 bases remaining between them. Germline CDR1 is SGHTA and CDR2 is FQGNSA. CDR3 protein: CASSSRTGNYGYTF. The CDR3 DNA is TGTGCCAGCAGCTCCCGGACGGGGAACTATGGCTACACCTTC.

The chain has TRBV6-5 and TRBJ1-1, with 7 bases fitting TRBD1. There are 15 residues in the CDR3. Losses at the gene ends were 3 bases for V and 0 bases for J; bases not matched to a gene: 4. The germline CDR1 and CDR2 sequences are MNHEY and SVGAGI. This chain's CDR3 is CASSYPQGVNTEAFF. The CDR3 DNA reads as TGTGCCAGCAGTTATCCCCAGGGGGTGAACACTGAAGCTTTCTTT.

V usage is TRBV18 and J usage is TRBJ2-1; possible D gene TRBD1, 6 bases. Germline CDR1 KGHSH, CDR2 LQKENI. There are 15 residues in the CDR3. Trimming stripped 4 bases from V and 7 bases from J, with 17 bases between. CDR3 DNA: TGTGCCAGCTCACTAGAACAGGGAACGACAAATGAGCAGTTCTTC. It translates to CASSLEQGTTNEQFF.

J is TRBJ2-5 and V is TRBV5-4; perhaps TRBD1 as D (5 bases). The germline V gene has CDR1 SGHNT and CDR2 YYREEE (reference sequence). The CDR3 is made up of 14 amino acids. V lost 2 bases to trimming and J lost 5 bases, with 13 bases between them. This chain's CDR3 is CASSLTGTRETQYF. Written as DNA, the CDR3 is TGTGCCAGCAGCTTAACAGGCACGCGGGAGACCCAGTACTTC.

The CDR3 sequence: CASSLVPGLNQETQYF. CDR3 bases: TGCGCCAGCAGCTTGGTTCCGGGATTAAACCAAGAGACCCAGTACTTC. V gene TRBV5-1 combines with J gene TRBJ2-5; TRBD2 might be the D (5 bases). Looked up from germline, CDR1 is SGHRS and CDR2 is YFSETQ. V gave up 0 bases and J gave up 0 bases, with 12 bases separating them. The CDR3 spans 16 residues.

Note on this clone: Other DNA sequences in the same sample also yield this CDR3. V usage is TRBV10-3 and J usage is TRBJ2-5; no reliable D call. Germline V CDR1 and CDR2: ENHRY, SYGVKD. Between the trimmed V and J ends, which lost 0 bases and 3 bases, there was a span of 2 bases. CDR3 size: 12 residues. The CDR3 DNA is TGTGCCATCAGTGAGTCGAAAGAGACCCAGTACTTC. It codes for CAISESKETQYF.

The chain is built from TRBV10-2 and TRBJ2-4; no firm D call. The germline V gene encodes CDR1 WSHSY and CDR2 SAAADI. Trimming cost V 0 bases and J 0 bases, with 12 bases left between them. CDR3 length: 17 residues. CDR3 DNA sequence: TGCGCCAGCAGTGAGTCTGCTTGGACCTTAGCCAAAAACATTCAGTACTTC. This gives the protein CASSESAWTLAKNIQYF.

The rearrangement uses TRBV7-3 and TRBJ2-3; D is unclear. V lost 5 bases, J lost 0 bases, and 9 bases lay in between. The CDR3 contains 14 residues. CDR1 SGHTA and CDR2 FQGTGA come from the germline V gene. CDR3 sequence reads: CASSPGQSTDTQYF. As DNA, the CDR3 is TGTGCCAGCAGCCCGGGCCAGAGCACAGATACGCAGTATTTT. The whole variable domain, filled in from reference TRBV7-3 and TRBJ2-3, reads GAGVSQTPSNKVTEKGKYVELRCDPISGHTALYWYRQSLGQGPEFLIYFQGTGAADDSGLPNDRFFAVRPEGSVSTLKIQRTERGDSAVYLCASSPGQSTDTQYFGPGTRLTVL.

J is TRBJ1-1 and V is TRBV12-5; 9 nucleotides match TRBD1. The germline CDR1 and CDR2 sequences are LGHNT and FRNRAP. The length of the CDR3 is 15 residues. Unmatched junction bases numbered 5, after V lost 6 bases and J lost 0 bases. Here the CDR3 reads CASGQGQGMNTEAFF. The CDR3 DNA reads as TGTGCTAGTGGACAAGGACAGGGGATGAACACTGAAGCTTTCTTT.

This rearrangement joins TRBV10-3 to TRBJ2-1; a possible D gene is TRBD2 (6 bases). Germline CDR1 ENHRY, CDR2 SYGVKD. V was clipped by 10 bases and J by 4 bases, with 14 bases between them. The CDR3 runs to 13 residues. CDR3 bases: TGTGCCACTCTGCCGGGAGCTTACAATGAGCAGTTCTTC. Translating gives CATLPGAYNEQFF.